Listed here is a single T cell receptor beta chain. Its antigen is undetermined. The entry originates in a study of shared clonotypes between healthy human individuals. Findings and caveats of the study: Larger richness was generally estimated for naive than memory subsets.

There are 15 residues in the CDR3. Trimming removed 4 bases from V and 0 bases from J, with 11 bases in between. Germline V gives CDR1 SGHRS, CDR2 YFSETQ. Profiled with immunoSEQ multiplex PCR; TCRdb holds only in-frame clones, not every one. This table holds some 2 million clones, less than 95% found once. The naive CD8 population came from CD45RO-negative cells selected for CCR7, without terminally differentiated effector memory CD45RA+ cells. The sequence came from a man in his late teens or twenties in good health. The sample taken for sequencing was naive CD8+ T cells sorted from blood. The gene calls are TRBV5-1 and TRBJ2-1; the D gene is possibly TRBD1 (5 bases). The CDR3 sequence: CASSLDIGSYNEQFF. CDR3 DNA sequence: TGCGCCAGCAGCCTGGACATAGGCTCCTACAATGAGCAGTTCTTC.